This T cell receptor (beta chain) came from a study of beta chain features in type 1 diabetes. Overall study context: All samples combined gave around 98,000,000 sorted cells for examination. Study conclusions and caveats: For type 1 diabetes patients, VDJ junctions showed fewer insertions and more deletions. People with Type 1 diabetes carried modestly yet significantly shorter TCRB CDR3s in all four CD4+ subsets.

Expressed TCRB transcripts were sequenced because the isolated RNA had all been reverse transcribed beforehand. Naive, central memory and regulatory T cell samples averaged around 3.8 million reads. The table came from immunoSEQ multiplex PCR; TCRdb's copy has only in-frame clones and leaves some out. The table lists about 160,000 clones, around 7.9% of them singletons. Only a few counts were recorded for this clone. Antigen: not known. This receptor was obtained from a man between 18 and 29 years old with type 1 diabetes. Specimen: central memory CD4+ T cells from blood.

The CDR3 spells CASSTERQYPTF. Written as DNA, the CDR3 is TGTGCCAGCAGCACCGAAAGACAGTATCCGACCTTC. This chain connects TRBV11-2 to TRBJ1-2; possibly TRBD1 for D (5 bases). The V end lost 5 bases, the J end lost 14 bases, and 18 bases lay between the germline ends. Germline loops: CDR1 SGHAT, CDR2 FQNNGV. The CDR3 is 12 residues long.